The 26 T cell receptor beta chains below all came from one sample that was sequenced in a study of blood T cell repertoires in COVID-19. Clones were sequenced by immunoSEQ multiplex PCR, and TCRdb holds only the in-frame ones, with some missing. The table includes 90,000 to 150,000 clones, about 83% detected once. Material: peripheral blood. The receptors here all came from a woman between 45 and 60 years old with acute or convalescent COVID-19.

This clone is a singleton in its sample. This chain uses TRBV24-1 with TRBJ2-3; 7 bases match TRBD2. The CDR3 totals 13 residues. Germline V gene lookup returns CDR1 KGHDR and CDR2 SFDVKD. V shed 9 bases, J shed 0 bases, and the junction held 2 bases outside the gene matches. The CDR3 sequence is CATGEGSTDTQYF. The DNA of the CDR3 is TGTGCCACCGGGGAGGGGAGCACAGATACGCAGTATTTT.

The V and J genes are TRBV7-2 and TRBJ2-7; TRBD2 matches at 7 bases. CDR3 length: 14 residues. The V segment lost 5 bases and the J segment 4 bases; nucleotides outside the gene matches: 8. CDR1 is SGHTA, CDR2 FQGNSA, per germline. CDR3 nucleotides: TGTGCCAGCAGCCAAATGGGGGGGGATTACGAGCAGTACTTC. Its protein product is CASSQMGGDYEQYF.

J is TRBJ1-1 and V is TRBV9; D perhaps matches TRBD1 (6 bases). The germline gives CDR1 SGDLS, CDR2 YYNGEE. CDR3 size: 14 residues. V was trimmed by 3 bases and J by 1 base, leaving 10 bases between them. CDR3 protein: CASSAETGNTEAFF. The CDR3 nucleotides read TGTGCCAGCAGCGCGGAGACAGGGAACACTGAAGCTTTCTTT.

The chain carries TRBV6-5 and TRBJ2-1, with 14 bases aligning to TRBD2. V gave up 5 bases and J gave up 9 bases; unmatched junction bases: 6. The V gene's germline CDR1 is MNHEY and CDR2 SVGAGI. The CDR3 contains 15 residues. The CDR3 is CASSRLAGGLGEQFF. CDR3 nucleotide sequence: TGTGCCAGCAGTAGACTAGCGGGAGGGCTGGGTGAGCAGTTCTTC.

V is TRBV30 and J is TRBJ2-2; possibly TRBD1 for D (6 bases). The CDR3 length is 12 residues. Trimming removed 1 base at V and 8 bases at J, with 8 bases between. The V gene's germline CDR1 is GTSNPN and CDR2 SVGIG (reference sequence). The CDR3 spells CAWSATGGELFF. CDR3 DNA: TGTGCCTGGAGTGCCACAGGGGGGGAGCTGTTTTTT.

This clone has more than one count but fewer than ten. The gene calls are TRBV6-2 or TRBV6-3 and TRBJ1-5; a possible D gene is TRBD1 (5 bases). The germline V and J ends were trimmed by 3 bases and 7 bases, with 13 bases remaining between them. The CDR3 length is 14 residues. Germline CDR1 reads MNHEY; CDR2 reads SVGEGT. The CDR3 nucleotides read TGTGCCAGCAGTTATGGGGCAGGGTTCCAGCCCCAGCATTTT. Protein product: CASSYGAGFQPQHF.

The rearrangement uses TRBV24-1 and TRBJ2-5; a possible D gene is TRBD2 (5 bases). The CDR3 totals 12 residues. The V and J ends lost 3 bases and 7 bases respectively, with 8 bases between them. The V gene's germline CDR1 is KGHDR and CDR2 SFDVKD. CDR3 amino acids: CATSDHRGTQYF. Here the CDR3 DNA reads TGTGCCACCAGTGATCACCGGGGGACCCAGTACTTC.

This clone was seen a single time. This rearrangement joins TRBV18 to TRBJ1-1; TRBD1 might be the D (5 bases). Trimming cost V 3 bases and J 0 bases, with 20 bases left between them. Germline CDR1 and CDR2: KGHSH and LQKENI. CDR3 size: 18 residues. The CDR3, as DNA: TGTGCCAGCTCACCGGTCGAGGGAGGGTGGGGGTTGAACACTGAAGCTTTCTTT. Translation gives CASSPVEGGWGLNTEAFF.

This clone has at least ten counts. V gene TRBV5-6 combines with J gene TRBJ1-2, with TRBD1 identical over 8 bases. With 2 bases clipped from V and 5 bases from J, the junction kept 5 bases outside the gene matches. The CDR3 is 14 residues long. Germline values: CDR1 SGHDT, CDR2 YYEEEE. The CDR3 is CASSFGTGLYGYTF. CDR3 DNA sequence: TGTGCCAGCAGCTTCGGGACAGGCCTTTATGGCTACACCTTC.

This clone has only a few counts. The chain recombines TRBV9 with TRBJ1-1, with a possible D match to TRBD1 (6 bases). The CDR3 length is 13 residues. Germline V gene data show CDR1 as SGDLS and CDR2 as YYNGEE. The V end lost 9 bases, the J end lost 2 bases, and 14 bases lay between the germline ends. This chain's CDR3 is CATSQGKNTEAFF. The CDR3, as DNA: TGTGCCACTTCACAGGGCAAAAACACTGAAGCTTTCTTT.

The gene calls are TRBV12-3 or TRBV12-4 and TRBJ2-5, with 7 positions matching TRBD1. Trimming at V came to 0 bases and at J to 9 bases, leaving 4 bases not matched to a gene. This CDR3 has 13 amino acids. The CDR3 nucleotides read TGTGCCAGCAGTTTAGCCTCGACAGGGCCCCAGTACTTC. This codes for CASSLASTGPQYF.

The V call is TRBV7-8, the J call TRBJ2-7; D may be TRBD1 (5 bases). Germline V lookup: CDR1 SGHVS, CDR2 FQNEAQ. V dropped 4 bases and J dropped 0 bases, with 16 bases sitting between them. This CDR3 has 16 residues. The CDR3 protein is CASSSPLQAASYEQYF. CDR3 in DNA: TGTGCCAGCAGCTCCCCCCTACAGGCCGCCTCCTACGAGCAGTACTTC. The complete variable domain, with remaining parts taken from reference TRBV7-8 and TRBJ2-7, reads GAGVSQSPRYKVAKRGQDVALRCDPISGHVSLFWYQQALGQGPEFLTYFQNEAQLDKSGLPSDRFFAERPEGSVSTLKIQRTQQEDSAVYLCASSSPLQAASYEQYFGPGTRLTVT.

This clone was recorded only once. The rearrangement joins TRBV30 to TRBJ1-1; 8 bases match TRBD1. V lost 6 bases, J lost 7 bases, and 4 bases stayed unmatched. Per the germline V gene, CDR1 is GTSNPN and CDR2 is SVGIG (reference sequence). The CDR3 runs to 11 residues. The CDR3 region is CACDRGFEAFF. CDR3 coding DNA: TGTGCCTGCGACAGGGGATTTGAAGCTTTCTTT.

This clone occurred a few times. The chain joins TRBV29-1 to TRBJ2-1; D perhaps matches TRBD2 (7 bases). There are 18 residues in the CDR3. Trimming took 0 bases from V and 0 from J, leaving 18 bases between them. CDR1 and CDR2 (germline): SQVTM, ANQGSEA. The CDR3, as DNA: TGCAGCGTTGAAGATATCGGGGGCCGCGGGAGCTCCTACAATGAGCAGTTCTTC. It is translated as CSVEDIGGRGSSYNEQFF.

The chain recombines TRBV5-1 with TRBJ1-2; 10 bases agree with TRBD1. The germline V gene encodes CDR1 SGHRS and CDR2 YFSETQ. The CDR3 extends over 16 amino acids. V was clipped by 4 bases and J by 5 bases; unmatched bases: 11. In DNA, the CDR3 is TGCGCCAGCAGCATGGGACAGGGGTTCCCTTGGTATGGCTACACCTTC. Translation gives CASSMGQGFPWYGYTF.

The chain links TRBV7-9 to TRBJ1-1; weak D call: TRBD1 (6 bases). The ends were cut back, 5 bases at V and 4 bases at J, with 11 bases in the middle. Per the germline V gene, CDR1 is SEHNR and CDR2 is FQNEAQ (reference sequence). The CDR3 totals 13 residues. CDR3 sequence: CASSVGQPTEAFF. CDR3 bases: TGTGCCAGCAGCGTCGGACAGCCCACTGAAGCTTTCTTT.

The V gene is TRBV9, the J gene TRBJ2-1; D not certain. Trimming took 1 base from V and 0 from J, leaving 8 bases between them. This CDR3 is 15 amino acids long. CDR1 is SGDLS, CDR2 YYNGEE, per germline. For the CDR3, the DNA is TGTGCCAGCAGCGTACACTCTAGCTCCTACAATGAGCAGTTCTTC. Protein: CASSVHSSSYNEQFF.

The chain recombines TRBV19 with TRBJ2-1; TRBD1 is a possible D gene (5 bases). In germline, CDR1 is LNHDA, CDR2 SQIVND (reference sequence). This CDR3 is 12 amino acids long. V dropped 9 bases and J dropped 4 bases, with 10 bases sitting between them. CDR3 coding DNA: TGTGCCAGCAAGGACACATACAATGAGCAGTTCTTC. Protein: CASKDTYNEQFF. Based on the CDR3 plus reference TRBV19 and TRBJ2-1, the full variable domain is DGGITQSPKYLFRKEGQNVTLSCEQNLNHDAMYWYRQDPGQGLRLIYYSQIVNDFQKGDIAEGYSVSREKKESFPLTVTSAQKNPTAFYLCASKDTYNEQFFGPGTRLTVL.

This rearrangement joins TRBV15 to TRBJ2-1; D is perhaps TRBD2 (5 bases). V shed 3 bases and J shed 1 base, with 13 bases lying between them. The CDR3 is 16 amino acids. Germline V gene data show CDR1 as LNHNV and CDR2 as YYDKDF (reference sequence). The CDR3 region is CATSRVLPGSYNEQFF. The CDR3 nucleotides are TGTGCCACCAGCAGGGTTCTCCCGGGATCCTACAATGAGCAGTTCTTC.

The V and J genes are TRBV6-5 and TRBJ1-2; 8 nucleotides align to TRBD1. CDR1 MNHEY and CDR2 SVGAGI come from the germline V gene. CDR3 length: 14 amino acids. The junction had 3 bases not matched to a gene; V was cut back by 5 bases and J by 1 base. Here the CDR3 DNA reads TGTGCCAGCAGTCGGACAGGGATTAACTATGGCTACACCTTC. Translated: CASSRTGINYGYTF.

This clone was observed a single time. The CDR3 region is CASTGGATYEQYF. CDR3 nucleotides: TGTGCCAGCACTGGAGGGGCGACCTACGAGCAGTACTTC. The rearrangement joins TRBV7-2 to TRBJ2-7; TRBD2 is a possible D gene (6 bases). Trimming pared 7 bases from V and 2 bases from J, leaving 12 bases between. The length of the CDR3 is 13 residues. The germline CDR1 and CDR2 sequences are SGHTA and FQGNSA.

The genes are TRBV9 and TRBJ2-7, with TRBD2 matching over 11 bases. The CDR3 loop spans 14 amino acids. The V gene end was trimmed by 7 bases and the J gene end by 6 bases; junction bases not matched to a gene: 9. Looked up from germline, CDR1 is SGDLS and CDR2 is YYNGEE. CDR3 region: CASQPLAGGGEQYF. For the CDR3, the DNA is TGTGCCAGCCAGCCCCTAGCGGGGGGCGGCGAGCAGTACTTC.

The sample holds one count of this clone. The V call is TRBV14, the J call TRBJ2-7; a possible D gene is TRBD1 (6 bases). Trimming stripped 8 bases from V and 1 base from J, with 12 bases between. Per the germline V gene, CDR1 is SGHDN and CDR2 is FVKESK. The CDR3 spans 13 residues. The CDR3 DNA is TGTGCCAGCTCGGACAGAGTATCCTACGAGCAGTACTTC. Its translation: CASSDRVSYEQYF.

V gene TRBV6-1 combines with J gene TRBJ1-2, with a tentative D call TRBD1 (5 bases). This CDR3 is built from 14 residues. V was clipped by 1 base and J by 4 bases, with 10 bases between them. Germline-derived CDR1 and CDR2 are MNHNS and SASEGT. CDR3 nucleotides: TGTGCCAGCAGTGAAGAAGGGGCCTCCTATGGCTACACCTTC. The encoded protein is CASSEEGASYGYTF.

V and J are TRBV9 and TRBJ2-1; 9 bases line up with TRBD2. This CDR3 is built from 16 residues. After removal of 2 bases from V and 9 bases from J, the junction contained 12 bases not matched to a gene. Germline V gene sequence: CDR1 SGDLS, CDR2 YYNGEE. The CDR3 region has the DNA TGTGCCAGCAGCGTCGCCGGGACTAGCAGGGATGGTGAGCAGTTCTTC. Translated, it gives CASSVAGTSRDGEQFF.

This clone was observed a few times. V and J are TRBV5-4 and TRBJ2-2; D is perhaps TRBD2 (5 bases). V lost 0 bases to trimming and J lost 6 bases, with 6 bases between them. CDR3 length: 13 residues. Germline CDR1 reads SGHNT; CDR2 reads YYREEE (reference sequence). The CDR3 reads CASSLVEAGELFF. The CDR3 DNA reads TGTGCCAGCAGCTTGGTGGAGGCCGGGGAGCTGTTTTTT.